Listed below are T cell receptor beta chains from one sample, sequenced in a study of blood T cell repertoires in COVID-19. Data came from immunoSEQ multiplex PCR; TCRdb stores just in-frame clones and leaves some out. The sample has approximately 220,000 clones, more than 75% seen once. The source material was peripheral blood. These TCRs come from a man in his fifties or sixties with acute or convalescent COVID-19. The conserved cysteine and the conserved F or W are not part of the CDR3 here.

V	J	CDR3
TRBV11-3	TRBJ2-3	ASSLGDRATDTQY
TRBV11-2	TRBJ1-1	ASSLRVFPGGQAEAF
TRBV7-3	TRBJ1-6	ASQYSRGPSSPLH
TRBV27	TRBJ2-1	ASSGLAGVSYNEQF
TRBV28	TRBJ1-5	ASSSQGRQPQH
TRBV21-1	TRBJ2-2	ASSKLKGAAGELF
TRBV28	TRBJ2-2	ASRRPGTGFSTGELF
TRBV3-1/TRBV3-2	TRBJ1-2	ASSQDLSPGYNYGYT
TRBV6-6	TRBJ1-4	ASSQRQALEGLF
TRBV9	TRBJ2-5	ASSVDPRGDQETQY
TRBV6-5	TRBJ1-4	ASSTGTVGEKLF
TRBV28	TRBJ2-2	ASSSTYGELF
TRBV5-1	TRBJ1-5	ASSLTGSHQPQH
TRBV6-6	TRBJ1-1	ASREGQGGNTEAF
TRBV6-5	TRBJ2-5	ASKPLAGGRETQY
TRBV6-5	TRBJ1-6	ASSYGTDFSPLH
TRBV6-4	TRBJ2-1	ASSPGLAGGRAYNEQF
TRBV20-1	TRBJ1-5	SASPPRDMVAQH
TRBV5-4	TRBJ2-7	ASSLMTGYSEQY
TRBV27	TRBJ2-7	ASRLGTSVAEQY
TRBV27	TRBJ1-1	ASSFAGMGTEAF
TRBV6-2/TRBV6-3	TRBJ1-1	ASSYVGQAEAF
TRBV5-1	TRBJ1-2	ASSLGRIAIADYGYT
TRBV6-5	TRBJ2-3	ASSYRWFGSTDTQY
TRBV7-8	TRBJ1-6	ASSFGYRDSDGSPLH
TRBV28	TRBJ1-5	ASSQEGQRFNQPQH
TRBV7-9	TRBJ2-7	ASGQGMVGEQY
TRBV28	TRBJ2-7	ASSTPGTGPYEQY
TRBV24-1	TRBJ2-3	ATSRGGDTQY
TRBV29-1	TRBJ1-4	SVVAGANEKLF
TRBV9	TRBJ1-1	ASSAVGGATEAF
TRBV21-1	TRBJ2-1	ASSKGHLRPSNEQF
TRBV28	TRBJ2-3	ASSQRDRGGTDTQY
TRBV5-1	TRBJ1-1	ASSGRGTEAF
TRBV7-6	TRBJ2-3	ASSPNRAGGGADTQY
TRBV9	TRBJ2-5	ASSQDRVVETQY
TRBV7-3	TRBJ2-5	ASSLTDRGTQY
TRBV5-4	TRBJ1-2	ASSLGSQQGGYGYT
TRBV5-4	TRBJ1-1	ASSLGQGQNTEAF
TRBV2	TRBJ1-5	ASREDNSNQPQH